This paragraph reports one T cell receptor (beta chain). Its target is not known. This specimen belongs to a study of cytotoxic CD8 clonotypes in ibrutinib-treated CLL. On the study more broadly: The cohort had about a dozen relapsed/refractory and approximately 14 treatment-naive patients, some 17 IGHV unmutated. General study findings and limits: Clonality correlated strongly with circulating CD8+ T cells and exceeded age-matched healthy donors at baseline. An increase in clonality occurred at ibrutinib response, followed by a return toward baseline at progression.

The protocol was immunoSEQ multiplex PCR, while the TCRdb copy is restricted to in-frame clones and leaves out a portion. The sample includes around 160,000 clones, roughly 90% of them seen just once. Extraction of roughly 2 micrograms of genomic DNA from cryopreserved PBMCs supplied material for TCR beta libraries. Germline CDR1 reads MNHNS; CDR2 reads SASEGT. CDR3 size: 17 residues. After removal of 3 bases from V and 2 bases from J, the junction contained 9 bases not matched to a gene. The chain carries TRBV6-1 and TRBJ2-1, with TRBD2 matching 8 bases. The clonotype comes from a human donor with chronic lymphocytic leukemia. The specimen was PBMCs, collected at disease progression, from a patient treated with ibrutinib. Here the CDR3 reads CASSDTPGGRAYNEQFF. The DNA of the CDR3 is TGTGCCAGCAGTGACACCCCGGGGGGGAGGGCCTACAATGAGCAGTTCTTC.